This TCR beta chain was profiled in a study of graft-versus-host responses after intestinal transplantation (dated by TCRdb to the early 2020s). Background on the whole study: Multivisceral, liver-intestinal, or isolated intestinal transplants were received by the recipients. The cohort enrolled 24 intestinal transplant recipients including one retransplant, and a few patients lacking pretransplant specimens were excluded. Bulk TCR-beta CDR3 sequencing was used to track graft-versus-host and host-versus-graft alloreactive T cell clones in the graft, circulation and bone marrow after intestinal transplantation. Every recipient was given anti-thymocyte globulin induction, followed by roughly 3 years of maintenance tacrolimus and steroids. Donor T cell macrochimerism was defined as a peak of at least 4% donor T cells among recipient peripheral blood mononuclear cells. Rather than going through the commercial service, samples from a few later patients were sequenced in-house on an Illumina MiSeq and processed with MiXCR. To identify alloreactive clones, pre-transplant mixed lymphocyte reaction products were sequenced and then compared with unstimulated pre-transplant donor and recipient T cells. Paper-wide results and their limitations: Early after transplant, declines in HvG clones were associated with peak levels of circulating GvH clones. Patients with donor T cell macrochimerism had high GvH to HvG T cell clonal ratios in their allografts. GvH clones were found in recipient bone marrow, and some of the GvH clones appeared earlier in ileal mucosa or blood, which is consistent with an intestinal mucosal origin. The conclusions were limited by the relatively low number and heterogeneity of the intestinal transplant patients.

Blood samples were collected up to 4 times in the first month after transplant and then at least monthly when available. With regard to this clone: Its antigen is still unknown. Nothing much larger sits one base from this clone, and base qualities are not available.

Libraries were constructed by the immunoSEQ multiplex PCR assay. High-throughput TCR-beta CDR3 sequencing of genomic DNA from most patients was performed by Adaptive Biotechnologies. The original methods were these. Adaptive's ImmunoSEQ software was the source of the TCR sequencing data for 15 to 20 patients, while three other patients were processed with MiXCR and VDJtools. CDR3 nucleotide sequences shared between donor and recipient were removed because the origin of such sequences could not be assigned. At least 2-fold expansion over unstimulated cells and a minimum CFSE-low frequency of 0.002% (template counts) or 0.001% (read counts) were required for clones to be classified as alloreactive. Clones detected in sequenced pre-transplant spleen, lymph node, or MLR CFSE-low populations of the donor or recipient were defined as mappable. Cumulative frequency of alloreactive clones was calculated as a percentage of all sequences weighted by copy number. Not all clones reach the TCRdb copy of this immuneACCESS table, which keeps in-frame sequences only. Checked studies attribute under half of the gap to unresolved V genes and leave the rest unexplained. V and J calls and clone size are copied from that table; D and trimming were computed from the DNA. Across this sample there are about 35,000 clones, with around 94% seen only once. About 0.8% of the sample is in the top ten clones.

CDR1 is given as SGHAT and CDR2 as FQNNGV, both from the germline V gene. Reading from cysteine to phenylalanine, the CDR3 counts 13 amino acids. Only the CDR3 portion is preserved as DNA: 39 bases, with reading frame beginning at the first base. The V and J ends are trimmed by 5 bases and 5 bases, leaving 12 bases between them. This clonotype was obtained from a human patient who received an intestinal transplant, so some T cells may come from the graft donor. Sequencing used PBMCs, obtained 16 days after intestinal transplant. The chain uses TRBV11-2 and TRBJ2-5; the D element might be TRBD1 or TRBD2, as each aligns at 5 bases. The CDR3 region: CASSNRREETQYF. The sequenced DNA: TGTGCCAGCAGCAACCGCAGGGAGGAGACCCAGTACTTC.